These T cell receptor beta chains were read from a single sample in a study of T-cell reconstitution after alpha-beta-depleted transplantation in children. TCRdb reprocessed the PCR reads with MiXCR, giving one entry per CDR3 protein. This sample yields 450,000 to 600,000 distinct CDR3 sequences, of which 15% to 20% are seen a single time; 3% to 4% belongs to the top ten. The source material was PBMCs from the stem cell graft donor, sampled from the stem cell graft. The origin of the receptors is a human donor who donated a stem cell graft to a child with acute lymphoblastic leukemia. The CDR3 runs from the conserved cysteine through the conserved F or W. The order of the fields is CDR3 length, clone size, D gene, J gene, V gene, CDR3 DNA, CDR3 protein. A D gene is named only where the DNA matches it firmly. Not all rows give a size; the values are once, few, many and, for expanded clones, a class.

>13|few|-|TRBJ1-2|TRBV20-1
TGCAGTGCTAGAGATGGCAGGGACTATGGCTACACCTTC
CSARDGRDYGYTF
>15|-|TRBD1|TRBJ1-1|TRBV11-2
TGTGCCAGCAGCACGACGACAGGGAAAGGAACTGAAGCTTTCTTT
CASSTTTGKGTEAFF
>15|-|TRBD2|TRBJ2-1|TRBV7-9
TGTGCCAGCAGCCCCCCAGCGGGAGGGGTGCATGAGCAGTTCTTC
CASSPPAGGVHEQFF
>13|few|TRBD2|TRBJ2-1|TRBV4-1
TGCGCCAGCGGCGGGAGCGGCCTCAATGAGCAGTTCTTC
CASGGSGLNEQFF
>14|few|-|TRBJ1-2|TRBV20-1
TGCAGTGCTAGTCCCGGGACGGGATCTTATGGCTACACCTTC
CSASPGTGSYGYTF
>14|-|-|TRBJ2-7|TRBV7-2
TGTGCCAGCAGCCCAGTCCCCCAACAATACGAGCAGTACTTC
CASSPVPQQYEQYF
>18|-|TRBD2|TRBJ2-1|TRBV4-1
TGCGCCAGCAGCCACCCTCAGCGGGAGGGTAGCTCCTACAATGAGCAGTTCTTC
CASSHPQREGSSYNEQFF
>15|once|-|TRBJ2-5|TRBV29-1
TGCAGCGTTGACGGTGGCTGGTACGGGTTAGAGACCCAGTACTTC
CSVDGGWYGLETQYF
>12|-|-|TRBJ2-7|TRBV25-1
TGTGCCAGCAGTGAATATAGGGGTGAGCAGTACTTC
CASSEYRGEQYF
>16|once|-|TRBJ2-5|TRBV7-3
TGTGCCAGCAGCTTAGGTATCGGGATAGGGGCAGAGACCCAGTACTTC
CASSLGIGIGAETQYF
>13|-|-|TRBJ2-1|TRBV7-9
TGTGCCAGCAACCGCCAAGCGGTCAATGAGCAGTTCTTC
CASNRQAVNEQFF
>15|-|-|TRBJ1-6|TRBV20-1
TGCAGTGCTAGGGGCCAGGGGAAAAATAATTCACCCCTCCACTTT
CSARGQGKNNSPLHF
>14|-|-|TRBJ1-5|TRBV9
TGTGCCAGCAGCGGGGACGCTAGCAATCAGCCCCAGCATTTT
CASSGDASNQPQHF
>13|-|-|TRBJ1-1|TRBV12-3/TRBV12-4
TGTGCCAGCAGTTTAGATTTACCCCAACAAGCTTTCTTT
CASSLDLPQQAFF
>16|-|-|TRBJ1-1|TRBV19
TGTGCCAGTAGCGACCCAACAGGGACCAAAAACACTGAAGCTTTCTTT
CASSDPTGTKNTEAFF
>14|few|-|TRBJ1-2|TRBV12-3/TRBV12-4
TGTGCCAGCAGTCCTCTTGGGGGCTGGGAGGGCTACACCTTC
CASSPLGGWEGYTF
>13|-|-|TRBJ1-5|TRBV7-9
TGTGCCAGCAGCTTAGTTGGGAGCCAGCCCCAGCATTTT
CASSLVGSQPQHF
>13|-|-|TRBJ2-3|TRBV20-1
TGCAGTGCTAGAGCCCACCTCGCCGATACGCAGTATTTT
CSARAHLADTQYF
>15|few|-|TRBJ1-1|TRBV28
TGTGCCAGCAGTTTGGGAGGGACGCGGTACACTGAAGCTTTCTTT
CASSLGGTRYTEAFF